The text below deals with one TCR beta chain. What it recognizes is unknown. The CDR3 is made up of 14 amino acids. Germline V gives CDR1 MNHEY, CDR2 SMNVEV (reference sequence). V dropped 3 bases and J dropped 8 bases, with 13 bases sitting between them. This sample was taken from a study of cytotoxic CD8 clonotypes in ibrutinib-treated CLL. Study background: Sample averages reached about 260,000 productive templates and 94,082 productive rearrangements.

Depths of 1 in 200,000 to 1 in 1 million T cells were the sequencing target. Sequencing used immunoSEQ multiplex PCR; TCRdb keeps in-frame clones, though not all of them. Found here are tens of thousands of clones, around 84% of them singletons; the top ten hold over 5%. Study results and limitations: Sampling time points were not equivalent between sustained-remission and progressing patients. Clonality (at baseline) was higher than in age-matched healthy donors and tracked circulating CD8+ T-cell counts.

The V call is TRBV27, the J call TRBJ1-4, with D maybe TRBD1 (6 bases). Sequences were derived from PBMCs, sampled before ibrutinib treatment. The TCR originated in a human donor with chronic lymphocytic leukemia. The CDR3 DNA is TGTGCCAGCAGTTTCCAACCCCAGGGGGAAAAACTGTTTTTT. Amino acid sequence: CASSFQPQGEKLFF.